One and the same sample provided the 25 T cell receptor beta chains below, sequenced in a study of T-cell memory formation after mild COVID-19. In TCRdb, the 5' RACE reads were re-called with MiXCR into one record per CDR3 protein. The sample comprises more than 350,000 distinct CDR3 sequences, 16% of which are singletons, and 20% to 25% rests with the top ten. Sequenced: PBMCs or a T cell subset sorted from them (not recorded which). The receptors were sampled from a man aged 18 to 30 who had mild COVID-19 (a few samples of this study predate the infection). Cell type and time point are not known.

This clonotype was counted a few times. The chain carries TRBV20-1 and TRBJ1-2; 7 bases align to TRBD1. There are 17 residues in the CDR3. Germline V lookup: CDR1 DFQATT, CDR2 SNEGSKA (reference sequence). The junction had 17 bases not matched to a gene; V was cut back by 6 bases and J by 1 base. The DNA for the CDR3 is TGCAGTGCCACCCTGTGGGACAGAGCAAGTCTTAACTATGGCTACACCTTC. Translation: CSATLWDRASLNYGYTF.

The J gene is TRBJ2-7, the V gene TRBV7-2; maybe TRBD2 (5 bases). This CDR3 comprises 14 residues. Germline-derived CDR1 and CDR2 are SGHTA and FQGNSA. The ends were cut back, 1 base at V and 4 bases at J, with 11 bases in the middle. The CDR3, as DNA: TGTGCCAGCAGCTTAGTGGTGGGAGCATACGAGCAGTACTTC. Translating it yields CASSLVVGAYEQYF.

The gene calls are TRBV27 and TRBJ2-3; D may be TRBD2 (6 bases). The CDR3 consists of 18 residues. Looked up from germline, CDR1 is MNHEY and CDR2 is SMNVEV (reference sequence). Trimming cost V 2 bases and J 1 base, with 19 bases left between them. The CDR3 DNA reads as TGTGCCAGCAGTTTAAGGGTCGGCGGAGGGGCAGGCACAGATACGCAGTATTTT. Translating it yields CASSLRVGGGAGTDTQYF.

The V and J genes are TRBV18 and TRBJ2-7, with 11 bases that match TRBD1. Unmatched junction bases numbered 4, after V lost 0 bases and J lost 6 bases. CDR1 is KGHSH, CDR2 LQKENI, per germline. This CDR3 has 15 residues. The CDR3 reads CASSPPVGTGGEQYV. DNA for the CDR3: TGTGCCAGCTCACCACCGGTGGGGACAGGGGGCGAGCAGTACGTC.

This clonotype was picked up a small number of times. The chain is built from TRBV7-9 and TRBJ1-1; the D is unclear. The CDR3 is made up of 13 amino acids. Trimming took 1 base from V and 4 from J, leaving 7 bases between them. The germline gives CDR1 SEHNR, CDR2 FQNEAQ (reference sequence). CDR3 in DNA: TGTGCCAGCAGCTTAGACGGAGGCACTGAAGCTTTCTTT. Its translation: CASSLDGGTEAFF.

In this sample, this clonotype turned up a few times. The chain carries TRBV7-2 and TRBJ1-2; D is possibly TRBD1 (6 bases). The CDR3 totals 13 residues. CDR1 is SGHTA, CDR2 FQGNSA, per germline. The V end lost 4 bases, the J end lost 8 bases, and 14 bases lay between the germline ends. The CDR3, as DNA: TGTGCCAGCAGCTCCCCGGGGGCGTTAGGCTACACCTTC. It specifies CASSSPGALGYTF. Filled out from reference TRBV7-2 and TRBJ1-2, the complete variable domain reads GAGVSQSPSNKVTEKGKDVELRCDPISGHTALYWYRQSLGQGLEFLIYFQGNSAPDKSGLPSDRFSAERTGGSVSTLTIQRTQQEDSAVYLCASSSPGALGYTFGSGTRLTVV.

This clonotype was observed a handful of times. This chain links TRBV5-4 with TRBJ1-6; no clear D gene. Germline-derived CDR1 and CDR2 are SGHNT and YYREEE (reference sequence). V lost 2 bases and J lost 7, with 10 bases in between. This CDR3 spans 14 amino acids. The CDR3 reads CASSLKDGNSPLHF. The CDR3 nucleotides are TGTGCCAGCAGCTTAAAGGACGGGAATTCACCCCTCCACTTT.

This clonotype has more than one count but fewer than ten. CDR3 nucleotides: TGTGCCAGCTCTTGGACTTGGAATTCACCCCTCCACTTT. Its protein product is CASSWTWNSPLHF. V gene TRBV7-3 combines with J gene TRBJ1-6, with D unresolved. The CDR3 spans 13 residues. Trimming stripped 8 bases from V and 7 bases from J, with 12 bases between. In germline, CDR1 is SGHTA, CDR2 FQGTGA.

This clonotype has just a few counts. The chain recombines TRBV7-2 with TRBJ1-1, with D possibly being TRBD1 (5 bases). V gave up 7 bases and J gave up 9 bases, with 24 bases separating them. The CDR3 contains 15 residues. CDR1 and CDR2 from the germline V gene are SGHTA and FQGNSA. The CDR3 nucleotides read TGTGCCAGCATCCCCTCCCCCAGCACAGGATTTAAAGCTTTCTTT. It encodes CASIPSPSTGFKAFF.

The chain combines TRBV18 with TRBJ1-1, with D hard to call. The germline gives CDR1 KGHSH, CDR2 LQKENI. Trimming removed 3 bases at V and 8 bases at J, with 13 bases between. The CDR3 has 13 residues. CDR3: CASSPPNEGEAFF. CDR3 sequence (DNA): TGTGCCAGCTCACCCCCCAATGAAGGGGAAGCTTTCTTT.

The rearrangement uses TRBV20-1 and TRBJ2-2; TRBD2 matches 8 bases. Germline V gene sequence: CDR1 DFQATT, CDR2 SNEGSKA (reference sequence). The CDR3 sequence is 15 residues long. The V gene end was trimmed by 6 bases and the J gene end by 8 bases; junction bases not matched to a gene: 14. The CDR3 sequence: CSAKRAGGEQGELFF. CDR3 sequence (DNA): TGCAGTGCGAAGCGGGCGGGGGGAGAGCAAGGGGAGCTGTTTTTT.

There are a few counts of this clonotype. The V and J genes are TRBV12-3 or TRBV12-4 and TRBJ2-7; a possible D gene is TRBD2 (6 bases). V dropped 6 bases and J dropped 5 bases, with 14 bases sitting between them. This CDR3 spans 13 amino acids. The CDR3 spells CASSRDSPDEQYF. In nucleotides, the CDR3 is TGTGCCAGCAGCCGGGACTCCCCGGACGAGCAGTACTTC.

This clonotype was recorded at least ten times. The chain is built from TRBV5-1 and TRBJ1-1; 10 bases fit TRBD1. The CDR3 covers 15 residues. Looked up from germline, CDR1 is SGHRS and CDR2 is YFSETQ. The V and J ends lost 4 bases and 3 bases, in that order; junction bases with no gene match: 6. The CDR3: CASSPTGTGDTEAFF. The CDR3, as DNA: TGCGCCAGCAGCCCAACCGGGACAGGGGACACTGAAGCTTTCTTT.

The chain is built from TRBV3-1 and TRBJ2-4; the match to TRBD1 covers 9 bases. CDR3 length: 16 amino acids. V shed 4 bases and J 0 bases; nucleotides not matched to a gene: 4. CDR1 and CDR2 (germline): LGHDT, YNNKEL (reference sequence). CDR3 protein: CASSLGTGIAKNIQYF. CDR3 DNA sequence: TGTGCCAGCAGCCTCGGGACAGGGATAGCCAAAAACATTCAGTACTTC.

This clonotype has ten or more counts. This chain uses TRBV20-1 with TRBJ2-3; D tentatively fits TRBD1 or TRBD2 (6 bases each). V lost 5 bases and J 1 base, leaving 16 bases between the germline ends. CDR1 is DFQATT, CDR2 SNEGSKA, per germline (reference sequence). The CDR3 runs to 15 residues. The CDR3 is CSAGPSGAGTDTQYF. The CDR3 DNA follows: TGCAGTGCTGGACCTTCGGGGGCCGGCACAGATACGCAGTATTTT.

The sample holds a few counts of this clonotype. The chain has TRBV4-3 and TRBJ2-7; no clear D gene. V was clipped by 1 base and J by 2 bases, with 6 bases between them. The CDR3 sequence is 13 residues long. The germline CDR1 and CDR2 sequences are LGHNA and YSLEER. The CDR3 sequence: CASSQGSAYEQYF. CDR3 DNA: TGCGCCAGCAGCCAAGGCAGCGCCTACGAGCAGTACTTC.

The chain couples TRBV3-1 to TRBJ2-4, with 7 bases that match TRBD1. The ends lost 0 bases at V and 8 bases at J; junction bases unmatched: 16. Germline CDR1 and CDR2: LGHDT and YNNKEL (reference sequence). This CDR3 spans 18 amino acids. The CDR3 DNA reads TGTGCCAGCAGCCAAGATCCTCCTATAGAGGACAGGTCGGACATTCAGTACTTC. Protein product: CASSQDPPIEDRSDIQYF.

The table lists this clonotype with a count of one. The chain uses TRBV29-1 and TRBJ2-5, with TRBD1 as a possible D gene (5 bases). With 6 bases removed from V and 3 bases from J, the gap between germline ends came to 11 bases. Per the germline V gene, CDR1 is SQVTM and CDR2 is ANQGSEA. CDR3 length: 12 residues. In DNA, the CDR3 is TGCAGCGTCCAGGGAATTGAAGAGACCCAGTACTTC. This translates into CSVQGIEETQYF.

In this sample, this clonotype turned up once. This chain connects TRBV6-6 to TRBJ2-1; either TRBD1 or TRBD2 may fit D (5 bases each). Per germline, CDR1 MNHNY and CDR2 SVGAGI (reference sequence). The CDR3 sequence is 14 residues long. V was shortened by 5 bases and J by 9 bases, with 17 bases between the two germline ends. The CDR3 nucleotides read TGTGCCAGCAGTGCGGTCGGCAGGGAGACTGAGCAGTTCTTC. Translation: CASSAVGRETEQFF.

The gene calls are TRBV30 and TRBJ2-5; 8 bases are shared with TRBD1. CDR3 size: 12 residues. In germline, CDR1 is GTSNPN, CDR2 SVGIG (reference sequence). J lost 12 bases, V lost 0 bases, and 6 bases had no gene match. In nucleotides, the CDR3 is TGTGCCTGGAGTGTAGTCAGGGGGCTTAAGTACTTC. It yields the protein CAWSVVRGLKYF.

This clonotype was found a few times. The chain carries TRBV9 and TRBJ2-1; the D gene could be TRBD1 or TRBD2 (5 bases each). The length of the CDR3 is 15 residues. The V gene lost 4 bases and the J gene lost 8 bases, with 19 bases spanning the gap. CDR1 and CDR2 from the germline V gene are SGDLS and YYNGEE. The DNA of the CDR3 is TGTGCCAGCAGCCTGATTGGGGGATATGGAGATGAGCAGTTCTTC. Its protein product is CASSLIGGYGDEQFF.

This chain joins TRBV4-1 and TRBJ1-6; tentative D call: TRBD1 (6 bases). CDR1 and CDR2 (germline): MGHRA, YSYEKL. The CDR3 length is 17 residues. V was trimmed by 0 bases and J by 5 bases, leaving 14 bases between them. The CDR3 reads CASSQEVPGGDNSPLHF. The DNA for the CDR3 is TGCGCCAGCAGCCAAGAGGTTCCGGGGGGCGATAATTCACCCCTCCACTTT.

This clonotype was seen many times. The V gene is TRBV29-1, the J gene TRBJ2-5, with a weak D call TRBD1 (5 bases). Germline lookup yields CDR1 SQVTM and CDR2 ANQGSEA. This CDR3 has 15 amino acids. Trimming took 2 bases from V and 1 from J, leaving 14 bases between them. CDR3 DNA: TGCAGCGTTGAATCGGCCAGGGATGCCCAAGAGACCCAGTACTTC. Its translation: CSVESARDAQETQYF.

A few counts support this clonotype. The chain couples TRBV6-4 to TRBJ2-3; D possibly matches TRBD1 or TRBD2 (6 bases each). Germline-derived CDR1 and CDR2 are MRHNA and SNTAGT. This CDR3 has 14 amino acids. V shed 4 bases and J shed 5 bases, with 13 bases lying between them. The CDR3 coding sequence is TGTGCCAGCAGTGTCTGGGGGGCAGGAGATACGCAGTATTTT. It encodes CASSVWGAGDTQYF.

This clonotype was detected a few times. The chain combines TRBV6-5 with TRBJ2-5; D gene uncertain. V was cut by 5 bases and J by 4 bases, with 11 bases left in between. Germline assignment: CDR1 MNHEY and CDR2 SVGAGI. This CDR3 has 13 residues. This CDR3 reads CASSNGLGETQYF. In DNA form, the CDR3 reads TGTGCCAGCAGTAACGGGTTGGGAGAGACCCAGTACTTC.